Below, 2 T cell receptor beta chains from the same sample are listed, as sequenced in a study of metastatic and nonmetastatic thyroid tumors. TCRdb recomputed clones from the PCR reads via MiXCR. The data hold tens of thousands of clones, with around 25% observed a single time. All patients were treatment-naive before thyroid surgery. Sequencing was carried out using blood. Every receptor here comes from a female donor with papillary thyroid cancer or a benign thyroid nodule (not recorded which). Some clones in this sample may be carry-over from other donors' samples.

The chain has TRBV7-9 and TRBJ2-1; no definite D call. Germline-derived CDR1 and CDR2 are SEHNR and FQNEAQ (reference sequence). The ends were cut back, 6 bases at V and 5 bases at J, with 11 bases in the middle. CDR3 size: 13 residues. CDR3 sequence reads: CASSGPRNNEQFF. The CDR3 DNA sequence: TGTGCCAGCAGTGGTCCACGAAACAATGAGCAGTTCTTC.

The table lists this clone with many counts. The chain links TRBV18 to TRBJ2-5; D ambiguous. The CDR3 length is 15 residues. V was trimmed by 2 bases and J by 0 bases, leaving 10 bases between them. Germline V CDR1 and CDR2: KGHSH, LQKENI. As DNA, the CDR3 is TGTGCCAGCTCACCAGCGCGGCCGGACCAAGAGACCCAGTACTTC. Amino acid sequence: CASSPARPDQETQYF.